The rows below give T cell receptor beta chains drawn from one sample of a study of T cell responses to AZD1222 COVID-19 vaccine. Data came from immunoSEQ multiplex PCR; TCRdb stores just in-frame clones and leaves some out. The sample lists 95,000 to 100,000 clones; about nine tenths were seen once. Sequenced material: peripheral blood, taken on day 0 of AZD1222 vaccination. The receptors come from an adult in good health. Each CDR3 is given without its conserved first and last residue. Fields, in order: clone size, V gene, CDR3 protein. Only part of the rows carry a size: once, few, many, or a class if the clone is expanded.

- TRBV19 ASSIGTVPGYT
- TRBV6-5 ASRNCLGQCTEAF
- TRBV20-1 SASSGGKSYEQY
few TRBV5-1 ASRSLAGASSSYNEQF
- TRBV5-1 ASGAETQY
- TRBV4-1 ASSQSISNYGYT
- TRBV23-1 ASSQSNSSRTGHYGYT
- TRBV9 ASKSPWGAQF
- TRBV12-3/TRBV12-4 ASSLLLRKGYT
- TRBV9 ASSGTVDNSPLH
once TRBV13 ASSIGPGSPLH
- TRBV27 ASSPRLTNTEAF
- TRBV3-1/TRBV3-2 ASSQDRRVGNGYT
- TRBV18 ASSPQPGGFYEQY
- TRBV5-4 ASSTRSGPTSGNTIY
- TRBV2 ASSYYSSLTTDEQF
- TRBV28 ASSLQLKLF
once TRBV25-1 ASSDQGTGNTEAF
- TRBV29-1 SVEEIGRNYGYT
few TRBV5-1 ASSLSTQTTEAF
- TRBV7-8 ASSLISSGGVQETQY
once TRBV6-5 ASSPPFEASYT
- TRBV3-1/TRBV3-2 ASSPSLAGEVAKYGYT
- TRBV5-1 ASSLGGAENTEAF
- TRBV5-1 ASSLLTGPRRNTGELF
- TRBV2 ASRWDGSETQY